Shown below are 17 T cell receptor beta chains from a single sample sequenced in a study of blood T cell repertoires in COVID-19. The table came from immunoSEQ multiplex PCR; TCRdb's copy has only in-frame clones and leaves some out. Seen here are about 200,000 clones, 75% to 90% observed once, and the top ten hold 2% to 2.5%. Material for sequencing was PBMCs or T cells enriched from blood (not recorded which). The receptors stem from a woman aged 25 to 39 who had recovered from COVID-19.

This chain connects TRBV12-3 or TRBV12-4 to TRBJ2-7; 7 bases fit TRBD1. This CDR3 comprises 12 residues. Trimming removed 7 bases from V and 4 bases from J; junction bases left unmatched: 4. CDR3 protein: CASTSTGYEQYF. DNA of the CDR3: TGTGCCAGCACCTCGACAGGGTACGAGCAGTACTTC.

The chain has TRBV2 and TRBJ2-7, with D perhaps matching TRBD1 (6 bases). The CDR3 is 14 amino acids. The V gene's germline CDR1 is SNHLY and CDR2 FYNNEI. V shed 4 bases and J shed 2 bases, with 12 bases lying between them. CDR3 coding DNA: TGTGCCAGCAGTGGGACAGCGTCCCCCTACGAGCAGTACTTC. It encodes CASSGTASPYEQYF.

The rearrangement joins TRBV27 to TRBJ1-2; D is perhaps TRBD1 (5 bases). CDR3 length: 14 residues. Trimming cost V 3 bases and J 4 bases, with 12 bases left between them. The germline V gene has CDR1 MNHEY and CDR2 SMNVEV (reference sequence). The CDR3 loop is CASSLQGQSYGYTF. The CDR3 DNA follows: TGTGCCAGCAGTTTGCAGGGCCAATCCTATGGCTACACCTTC.

The CDR3 spells CASSVGTGALNEKLFF. DNA of the CDR3: TGTGCCAGCAGCGTCGGTACAGGGGCTCTAAATGAAAAACTGTTTTTT. The chain has TRBV9 and TRBJ1-4, with TRBD1 matching 7 bases. CDR3 length equals 16 residues. The junction had 9 bases not matched to a gene; V was cut back by 2 bases and J by 5 bases. Germline assignment: CDR1 SGDLS and CDR2 YYNGEE.

The chain links TRBV7-2 to TRBJ2-5; TRBD2 matches at 8 bases. The CDR3 contains 15 residues. V trimming: 1 base; J trimming: 4 bases; junction bases outside the gene matches: 5. The germline CDR1 and CDR2 sequences are SGHTA and FQGNSA. The chain's CDR3 is CASSLERETLETQYF. Written as DNA, the CDR3 is TGTGCCAGCAGCTTAGAGCGGGAGACTCTAGAGACCCAGTACTTC. The entire variable domain, with the rest obtained from reference TRBV7-2 and TRBJ2-5, is as follows: GAGVSQSPSNKVTEKGKDVELRCDPISGHTALYWYRQSLGQGLEFLIYFQGNSAPDKSGLPSDRFSAERTGGSVSTLTIQRTQQEDSAVYLCASSLERETLETQYFGPGTRLLVL.

The rearrangement links TRBV7-2 to TRBJ1-1; TRBD1 agrees at 7 bases. Unmatched junction bases numbered 11, after V lost 0 bases and J lost 10 bases. The CDR3 runs 15 residues. Germline CDR1 SGHTA, CDR2 FQGNSA. This CDR3 reads CASSLARDRFKGAFF. The CDR3 coding sequence is TGTGCCAGCAGCTTAGCCCGGGACAGATTCAAGGGAGCTTTCTTT.

V gene TRBV18 combines with J gene TRBJ1-1; 10 nucleotides align to TRBD1. V shed 6 bases, J shed 2 bases, and the junction held 6 bases outside the gene matches. The CDR3 length is 15 residues. Looked up from germline, CDR1 is KGHSH and CDR2 is LQKENI. The CDR3 DNA sequence: TGTGCCAGCTCGGATGGACAGGGGGGAAACACTGAAGCTTTCTTT. Translating gives CASSDGQGGNTEAFF.

CDR3 protein: CASSSQSGTAYEQYF. CDR3 coding DNA: TGTGCCAGTAGTTCCCAATCCGGGACAGCCTACGAGCAGTACTTC. J is TRBJ2-7 and V is TRBV19, with TRBD1 identical over 7 bases. Per the germline V gene, CDR1 is LNHDA and CDR2 is SQIVND (reference sequence). The CDR3 runs 15 residues. V lost 5 bases to trimming and J lost 2 bases; unmatched junction nucleotides: 9.

The genes are TRBV9 and TRBJ1-2; 8 positions agree with TRBD1. The CDR3 is made up of 11 amino acids. V shed 3 bases, J shed 14 bases, and the junction held 6 bases outside the gene matches. CDR1 is SGDLS and CDR2 is YYNGEE in the germline V gene. The CDR3: CASSDQGAGTF. For the CDR3, the DNA is TGTGCCAGCAGCGACCAGGGGGCTGGAACCTTC.

The chain links TRBV5-1 to TRBJ2-1; maybe TRBD2 (6 bases). The CDR3 has 15 residues. V lost 7 bases to trimming and J lost 2 bases, with 16 bases between them. Per the germline V gene, CDR1 is SGHRS and CDR2 is YFSETQ. CDR3 nucleotide sequence: TGCGCCAGCTCGCGAACGGGAGACGCCTACAATGAGCAGTTCTTC. It translates to CASSRTGDAYNEQFF. The full variable domain, with the rest looked up from reference TRBV5-1 and TRBJ2-1, is KAGVTQTPRYLIKTRGQQVTLSCSPISGHRSVSWYQQTPGQGLQFLFEYFSETQRNKGNFPGRFSGRQFSNSRSEMNVSTLELGDSALYLCASSRTGDAYNEQFFGPGTRLTVL.

This clone was found once. This rearrangement joins TRBV4-2 to TRBJ1-6; tentatively, D is TRBD1 (6 bases). The V gene's germline CDR1 is LGHNA and CDR2 YNFKEQ. This CDR3 has 15 residues. V was pared by 6 bases and J by 9 bases, with 18 bases between. The CDR3 DNA follows: TGTGCCAGCAGTCCTGAGACAGGACGGGTTTCACCCCTCCACTTT. Amino acids: CASSPETGRVSPLHF.

The V call is TRBV7-4, the J call TRBJ2-3; tentative D call: TRBD2 (6 bases). This CDR3 has 15 amino acids. Trimming pared 3 bases from V and 0 bases from J, leaving 10 bases between. Per germline, CDR1 SGHVT and CDR2 SQSDAQ. This chain's CDR3 is CASSFHGGSTDTQYF. CDR3 nucleotide sequence: TGTGCCAGCAGCTTCCACGGGGGAAGCACAGATACGCAGTATTTT.

The chain is built from TRBV19 and TRBJ1-1; 7 nucleotides line up with TRBD1. V was clipped by 4 bases and J by 4 bases; unmatched bases: 15. CDR1 and CDR2 (germline): LNHDA, SQIVND (reference sequence). This CDR3 comprises 17 residues. This CDR3 is CASSTLRTGRQGTEAFF. Written as DNA, the CDR3 is TGTGCCAGTAGTACCCTGAGGACGGGGAGACAGGGCACTGAAGCTTTCTTT.

The rearrangement joins TRBV30 to TRBJ1-3; D is ambiguous. Germline loops: CDR1 GTSNPN, CDR2 SVGIG (reference sequence). V lost 4 bases, J lost 4 bases, and 11 bases lay in between. The CDR3 runs 13 residues. The CDR3 spells CAWKWLLGNTIYF. As DNA, the CDR3 is TGTGCCTGGAAATGGCTTTTGGGAAACACCATATATTTT.

This clone has a single count. One junction end disagrees with the germline gene, perhaps due to a read error. The chain combines TRBV10-3 with TRBJ1-1, with a tentative D call TRBD1 (5 bases). The germline V gene has CDR1 ENHRY and CDR2 SYGVKD. This CDR3 region has 14 residues. In DNA, the CDR3 is TGTGTCATCAGTGAGTCGGGGCAGGGCACTGAAGCTTTCTTT. The encoded protein is CVISESGQGTEAFF.

The chain carries TRBV14 and TRBJ2-2, with 7 bases lining up with TRBD1. The ends lost 4 bases at V and 4 bases at J; junction bases unmatched: 9. Germline V gene lookup returns CDR1 SGHDN and CDR2 FVKESK. CDR3 length: 16 amino acids. The CDR3 DNA sequence: TGTGCCAGCAGCCGCCGGGACAGTTGGACCACCGGGGAGCTGTTTTTT. As protein: CASSRRDSWTTGELFF.

The chain recombines TRBV7-3 with TRBJ2-2; 8 nucleotides line up with TRBD2. J gave up 0 bases and V 5 bases, and 5 bases lay outside the gene matches. Germline V gives CDR1 SGHTA, CDR2 FQGTGA. This CDR3 spans 16 amino acids. This CDR3 is CASSPTGLANTGELFF. The CDR3 DNA reads TGTGCCAGCAGCCCGACGGGACTAGCGAACACCGGGGAGCTGTTTTTT.